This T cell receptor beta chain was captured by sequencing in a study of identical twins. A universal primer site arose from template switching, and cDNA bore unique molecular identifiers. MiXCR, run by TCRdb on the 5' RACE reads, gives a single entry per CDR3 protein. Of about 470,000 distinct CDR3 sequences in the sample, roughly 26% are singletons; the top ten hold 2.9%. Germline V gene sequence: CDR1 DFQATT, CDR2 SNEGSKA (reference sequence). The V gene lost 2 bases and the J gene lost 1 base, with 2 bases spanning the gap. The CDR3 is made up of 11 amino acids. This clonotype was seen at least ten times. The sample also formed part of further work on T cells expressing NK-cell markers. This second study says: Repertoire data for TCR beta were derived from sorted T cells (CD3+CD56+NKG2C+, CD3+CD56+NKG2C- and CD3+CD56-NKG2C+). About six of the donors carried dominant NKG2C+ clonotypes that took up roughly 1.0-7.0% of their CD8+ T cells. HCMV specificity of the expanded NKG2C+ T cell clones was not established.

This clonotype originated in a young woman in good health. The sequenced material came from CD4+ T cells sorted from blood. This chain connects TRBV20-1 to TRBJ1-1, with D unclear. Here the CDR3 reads CSARRNTEAFF. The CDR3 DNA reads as TGCAGTGCTAGAAGGAACACTGAAGCTTTCTTT.